The 7 T cell receptor beta chains listed next were all sequenced from one sample in a study of cytomegalovirus exposure and HLA in healthy donors. This PCR relied on a set of 60 Vbeta primers and 13 Jbeta primers. Clones were sequenced by immunoSEQ multiplex PCR, and TCRdb holds only the in-frame ones, with some missing. The table includes 95,000 to 110,000 clones, around 76% detected once. The sequencing sample was made of PBMCs. The receptors come from a man aged 25 to 40 in good health and CMV-seropositive.

This clone was seen a few times. The chain carries TRBV2 and TRBJ1-5; a possible D gene is TRBD1 (5 bases). Deletions cut 5 bases from V and 5 bases from J, with 25 bases between. The germline CDR1 and CDR2 sequences are SNHLY and FYNNEI. This CDR3 spans 18 amino acids. DNA of the CDR3: TGTGCCAGCAGTAATGGATTGGCGACAGTTGTTTCATATCAGCCCCAGCATTTT. Protein sequence: CASSNGLATVVSYQPQHF.

The rearrangement uses TRBV6-4 and TRBJ2-3; D might be TRBD2 (5 bases). The CDR3 is 14 residues long. With 3 bases removed from V and 1 base from J, the gap between germline ends came to 8 bases. Germline loops: CDR1 MRHNA, CDR2 SNTAGT. The CDR3 DNA reads as TGTGCCAGCAGTGAAGAGGGTGGCACAGATACGCAGTATTTT. It encodes CASSEEGGTDTQYF.

The chain joins TRBV25-1 to TRBJ2-3; 11 bases line up with TRBD2. The CDR3 runs to 14 residues. CDR1 is MGHDK and CDR2 is SYGVNS in the germline V gene. Trimming at V came to 5 bases and at J to 10 bases, leaving 8 bases not matched to a gene. CDR3 residues: CASSPGSGGAAQYF. For the CDR3, the DNA is TGTGCCAGCAGTCCCGGTAGCGGGGGGGCCGCGCAGTATTTT.

V and J are TRBV5-1 and TRBJ1-5; D is ambiguous. Trimming removed 0 bases at V and 4 bases at J, with 5 bases between. In germline, CDR1 is SGHRS, CDR2 YFSETQ. This CDR3 has 13 residues. The CDR3 DNA reads TGCGCCAGCAGCTTGGCCGTTAATCAGCCCCAGCATTTT. This translates into CASSLAVNQPQHF.

The rearrangement links TRBV18 to TRBJ2-7, with a tentative D call TRBD1 (6 bases). Germline V gene sequence: CDR1 KGHSH, CDR2 LQKENI. V dropped 6 bases and J dropped 3 bases, with 15 bases sitting between them. The CDR3 is made up of 14 amino acids. The CDR3: CASSGRGGFYEQYF. The CDR3 region has the DNA TGTGCCAGCTCGGGCAGAGGGGGATTCTACGAGCAGTACTTC.

This CDR3 reads CASTPLWATSAEKLFF. CDR3 bases: TGTGCCAGTACCCCACTGTGGGCAACCTCGGCTGAAAAACTGTTTTTT. The V call is TRBV19, the J call TRBJ1-4; D gene uncertain. V was pared by 7 bases and J by 7 bases, with 22 bases between. The CDR3 is 16 amino acids. Germline CDR1 LNHDA, CDR2 SQIVND (reference sequence).

The chain has TRBV6-6 and TRBJ1-3; 8 nucleotides line up with TRBD1. The V gene end was trimmed by 5 bases and the J gene end by 8 bases; junction bases not matched to a gene: 5. CDR3 length: 13 residues. From germline, CDR1 is MNHNY and CDR2 SVGAGI (reference sequence). CDR3 coding DNA: TGTGCCAGCAGTCGGACAGGGTTTGACACCATATATTTT. This translates into CASSRTGFDTIYF.